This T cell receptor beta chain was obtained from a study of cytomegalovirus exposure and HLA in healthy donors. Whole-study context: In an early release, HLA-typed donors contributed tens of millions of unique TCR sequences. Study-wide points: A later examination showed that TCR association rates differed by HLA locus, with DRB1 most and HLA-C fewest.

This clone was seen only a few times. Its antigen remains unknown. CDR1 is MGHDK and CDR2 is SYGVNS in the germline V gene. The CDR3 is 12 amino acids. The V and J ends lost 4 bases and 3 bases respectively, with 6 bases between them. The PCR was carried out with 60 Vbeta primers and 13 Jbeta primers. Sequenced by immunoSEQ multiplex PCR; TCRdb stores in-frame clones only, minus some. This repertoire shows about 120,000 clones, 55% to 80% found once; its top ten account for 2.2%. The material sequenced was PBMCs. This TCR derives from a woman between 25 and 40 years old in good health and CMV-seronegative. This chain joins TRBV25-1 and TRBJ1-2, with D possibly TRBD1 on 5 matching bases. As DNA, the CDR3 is TGTGCCAGCAGTGGGGGCGACTATGGCTACACCTTC. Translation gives CASSGGDYGYTF.